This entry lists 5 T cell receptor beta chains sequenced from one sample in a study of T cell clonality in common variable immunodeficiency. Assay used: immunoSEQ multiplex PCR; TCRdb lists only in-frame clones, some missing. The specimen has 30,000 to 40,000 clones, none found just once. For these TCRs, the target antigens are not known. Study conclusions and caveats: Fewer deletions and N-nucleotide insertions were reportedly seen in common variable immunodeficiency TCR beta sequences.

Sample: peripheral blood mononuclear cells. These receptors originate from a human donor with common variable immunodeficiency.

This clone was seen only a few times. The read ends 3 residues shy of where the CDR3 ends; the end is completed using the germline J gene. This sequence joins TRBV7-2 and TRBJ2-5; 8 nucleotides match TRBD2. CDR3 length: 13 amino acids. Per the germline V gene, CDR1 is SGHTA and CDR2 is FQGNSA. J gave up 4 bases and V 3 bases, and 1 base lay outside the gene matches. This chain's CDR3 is CASSFRGGETQYF. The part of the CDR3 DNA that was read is TGTGCCAGCAGCTTCCGGGGGGGAGAGACC. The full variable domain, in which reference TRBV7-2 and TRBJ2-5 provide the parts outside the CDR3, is GAGVSQSPSNKVTEKGKDVELRCDPISGHTALYWYRQSLGQGLEFLIYFQGNSAPDKSGLPSDRFSAERTGGSVSTLTIQRTQQEDSAVYLCASSFRGGETQYFGPGTRLLVL.

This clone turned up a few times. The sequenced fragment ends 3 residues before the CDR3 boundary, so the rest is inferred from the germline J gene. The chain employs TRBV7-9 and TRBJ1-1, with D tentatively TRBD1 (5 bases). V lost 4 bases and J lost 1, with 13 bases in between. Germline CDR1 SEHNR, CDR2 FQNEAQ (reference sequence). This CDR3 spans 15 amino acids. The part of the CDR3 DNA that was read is TGTGCCAGCAGCTCAAACACCGGGGGGAACACTGAA. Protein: CASSSNTGGNTE. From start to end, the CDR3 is CASSSNTGGNTEAFF.

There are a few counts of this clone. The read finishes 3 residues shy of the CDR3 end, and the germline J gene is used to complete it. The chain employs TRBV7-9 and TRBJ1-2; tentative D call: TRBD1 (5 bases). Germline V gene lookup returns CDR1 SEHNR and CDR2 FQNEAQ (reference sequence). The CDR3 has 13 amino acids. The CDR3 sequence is CASSLPGRGGYTF. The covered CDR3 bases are TGTGCCAGCAGCCTCCCCGGCCGGGGGGGC.

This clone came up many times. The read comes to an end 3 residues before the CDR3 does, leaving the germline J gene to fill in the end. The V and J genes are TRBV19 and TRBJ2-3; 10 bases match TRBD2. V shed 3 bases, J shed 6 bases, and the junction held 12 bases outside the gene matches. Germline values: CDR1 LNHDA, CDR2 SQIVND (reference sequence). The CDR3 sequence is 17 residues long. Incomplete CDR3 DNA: TGTGCCAGTAGTATTGGAGCCCAGCGGGAGGGTTGGGATACG. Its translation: CASSIGAQREGWDT. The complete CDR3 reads CASSIGAQREGWDTQYF.

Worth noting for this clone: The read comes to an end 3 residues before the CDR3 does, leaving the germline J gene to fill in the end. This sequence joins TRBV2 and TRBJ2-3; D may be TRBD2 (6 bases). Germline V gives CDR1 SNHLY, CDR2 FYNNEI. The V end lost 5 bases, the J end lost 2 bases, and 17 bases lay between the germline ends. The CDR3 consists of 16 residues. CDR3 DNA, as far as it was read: TGTGCCAGCAGTCCCTACCGCGGGGCGGTCACAGATACG. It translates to CASSPYRGAVTDT. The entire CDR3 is CASSPYRGAVTDTQYF.